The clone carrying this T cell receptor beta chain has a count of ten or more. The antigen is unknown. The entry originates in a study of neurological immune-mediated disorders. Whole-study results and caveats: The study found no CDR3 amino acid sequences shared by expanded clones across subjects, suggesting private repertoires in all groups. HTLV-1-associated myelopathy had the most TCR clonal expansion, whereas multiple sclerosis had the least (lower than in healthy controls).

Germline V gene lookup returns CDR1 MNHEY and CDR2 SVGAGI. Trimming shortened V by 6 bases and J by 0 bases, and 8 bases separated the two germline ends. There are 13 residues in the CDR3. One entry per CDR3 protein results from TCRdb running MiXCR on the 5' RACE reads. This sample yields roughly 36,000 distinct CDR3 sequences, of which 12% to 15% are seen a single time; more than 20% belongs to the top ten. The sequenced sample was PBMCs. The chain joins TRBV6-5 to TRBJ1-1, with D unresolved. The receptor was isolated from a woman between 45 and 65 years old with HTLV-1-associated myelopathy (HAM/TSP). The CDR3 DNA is TGTGCCAGCAGATCGGCCTTGAACACTGAAGCTTTCTTT. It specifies CASRSALNTEAFF.